These 29 T cell receptor beta chains came from one sample sequenced in a study of T-cell memory formation after mild COVID-19. MiXCR, run by TCRdb on the 5' RACE reads, gives a single entry per CDR3 protein. This sample has just under 50,000 distinct CDR3 sequences; approximately 12% occur once, and the top ten carry roughly 22%. Specimen: PBMCs or a T cell subset sorted from them (not recorded which). The receptor set was obtained from a man between 18 and 35 years old who had mild COVID-19 (a few samples of this study predate the infection). Cell type and time point are not known.

This chain joins TRBV7-2 and TRBJ2-3, with 10 bases fitting TRBD2. This CDR3 is 16 amino acids long. Germline trimming cut 6 bases from V and 7 bases from J; bases unmatched to any gene: 13. The V gene's germline CDR1 is SGHTA and CDR2 FQGNSA. The CDR3 coding sequence is TGTGCCAGCAGGGCAGCGGGGGGGCCGGGAGGGAATACGCAGTATTTT. Residues: CASRAAGGPGGNTQYF.

There are many counts of this clonotype. V is TRBV7-9 and J is TRBJ2-3, with 10 bases matching TRBD1. This CDR3 has 15 amino acids. Trimming removed 5 bases from V and 7 bases from J; junction bases left unmatched: 9. Germline assignment: CDR1 SEHNR and CDR2 FQNEAQ (reference sequence). CDR3 in amino acids: CASSPRQGALYTQYF. In DNA form, the CDR3 reads TGTGCCAGCAGCCCCAGACAGGGGGCGTTATATACGCAGTATTTT.

This clonotype was seen many times. V and J are TRBV27 and TRBJ2-5; D unclear. The CDR3 totals 16 residues. Germline CDR1 reads MNHEY; CDR2 reads SMNVEV (reference sequence). The germline V and J ends were trimmed by 5 bases and 5 bases, with 21 bases remaining between them. DNA of the CDR3: TGTGCCAGCAGTCCGTCGTGGGGTAATCATCGGGAGACCCAGTACTTC. Translated, it gives CASSPSWGNHRETQYF.

This clonotype was detected many times. The chain recombines TRBV20-1 with TRBJ2-7; D is possibly TRBD2 (6 bases). CDR1 is DFQATT, CDR2 SNEGSKA, per germline (reference sequence). This CDR3 comprises 15 residues. V was trimmed by 1 base and J by 4 bases, leaving 17 bases between them. CDR3 coding DNA: TGCAGTGCTAGAGTGTCCGGGGGAGAGCGATACGAGCAGTACGTC. Amino acid sequence: CSARVSGGERYEQYV.

This clonotype was counted at least ten times. The chain employs TRBV20-1 and TRBJ2-7; D possibly corresponds to TRBD1 (6 bases). The germline gives CDR1 DFQATT, CDR2 SNEGSKA (reference sequence). V was shortened by 1 base and J by 3 bases, with 10 bases between the two germline ends. The length of the CDR3 is 13 residues. The CDR3 nucleotides are TGCAGTGCTAGAGCCGGACAGTACTACGAGCAGTACTTC. Translated: CSARAGQYYEQYF.

The chain is built from TRBV6-5 and TRBJ2-5, with D perhaps being TRBD1 or TRBD2 (6 bases each). Trimming left V 4 bases short and J 2 bases short, with 14 bases between. The CDR3 is 15 amino acids. Germline V lookup: CDR1 MNHEY, CDR2 SVGAGI. The CDR3 loop is CASSFVGGRQETQYF. DNA of the CDR3: TGTGCCAGCAGTTTCGTGGGGGGCAGGCAAGAGACCCAGTACTTC.

This clonotype has ten or more counts. The chain links TRBV6-4 to TRBJ2-2; no definite D call. Trimming cost V 0 bases and J 7 bases, with 6 bases left between them. CDR1 is MRHNA, CDR2 SNTAGT, per germline. The CDR3 runs to 13 residues. CDR3 nucleotides: TGTGCCAGCAGTGACTCAGAGGTCGGGGAGCTGTTTTTT. It encodes CASSDSEVGELFF.

This clonotype was observed a handful of times. The CDR3 region is CASSVWQGDETQYF. CDR3 DNA: TGTGCCAGCAGCGTATGGCAGGGGGATGAAACCCAGTACTTC. The chain employs TRBV9 and TRBJ2-5; TRBD1 agrees at 7 bases. In germline, CDR1 is SGDLS, CDR2 YYNGEE. CDR3 size: 14 residues. With V trimmed by 1 base and J by 8 bases, 8 bases remained unmatched.

The chain combines TRBV7-2 with TRBJ2-3, with TRBD1 identical over 11 bases. Germline CDR1 SGHTA, CDR2 FQGNSA. The CDR3 extends over 14 amino acids. V shed 7 bases, J shed 10 bases, and the junction held 10 bases outside the gene matches. The CDR3 DNA reads TGTGCCAGCACCTTCGGACAGGGGGCTATTGCGCAGTATTTT. Protein: CASTFGQGAIAQYF.

Written as DNA, the CDR3 is TGTGCCAGCAGCTTGAGTGGAAGAGGACGGGGTGAAGCTTTCTTT. This gives the protein CASSLSGRGRGEAFF. The chain links TRBV11-2 to TRBJ1-1; the D is unclear. The ends were cut back, 3 bases at V and 7 bases at J, with 18 bases in the middle. Germline CDR1 reads SGHAT; CDR2 reads FQNNGV. The CDR3 has 15 residues.

The sample holds many counts of this clonotype. The rearrangement uses TRBV4-1 and TRBJ1-5; D is possibly TRBD1 (5 bases). The CDR3 is 15 residues long. Germline V CDR1 and CDR2: MGHRA, YSYEKL. The V end was cut by 0 bases, the J end by 0 bases, with 6 bases between. The CDR3 DNA reads TGCGCCAGCAGCCAAGATCAGGGTAGCAATCAGCCCCAGCATTTT. The encoded protein is CASSQDQGSNQPQHF.

At least ten counts were recorded for this clonotype. The V and J genes are TRBV3-1 and TRBJ2-7; D remains unclear. Germline CDR1 LGHDT, CDR2 YNNKEL (reference sequence). The CDR3 length is 14 residues. The V and J ends lost 2 bases and 2 bases respectively, with 10 bases between them. The CDR3 bases are TGTGCCAGCAGCCAATGGGGTAGGACCTACGAGCAGTACTTC. Translated: CASSQWGRTYEQYF.

This clonotype was counted ten times or more. V and J are TRBV6-5 and TRBJ2-5; 14 positions match TRBD2. The CDR3 has 16 amino acids. Germline CDR1 MNHEY, CDR2 SVGAGI. The V segment lost 0 bases and the J segment 4 bases; nucleotides outside the gene matches: 1. CDR3 sequence: CASSYSGTSGGETQYF. The CDR3 DNA follows: TGTGCCAGCAGTTACTCCGGGACTAGCGGGGGAGAGACCCAGTACTTC.

CDR3 nucleotides: TGTGCCACCAGTGATTTTGTAGGGATTCAAGAGACCCAGTACTTC. This translates into CATSDFVGIQETQYF. The genes are TRBV24-1 and TRBJ2-5; D gene unclear. V was trimmed by 1 base and J by 2 bases, leaving 10 bases between them. This CDR3 is 15 amino acids long. The V gene's germline CDR1 is KGHDR and CDR2 SFDVKD.

V and J are TRBV5-6 and TRBJ2-7, with D possibly TRBD2 on 5 matching bases. The CDR3 length is 14 residues. V dropped 5 bases and J dropped 3 bases, with 15 bases sitting between them. From germline, CDR1 is SGHDT and CDR2 YYEEEE. CDR3 sequence reads: CASRIGGSYYEQYV. The CDR3 coding sequence is TGTGCCAGCAGAATCGGAGGTTCGTACTACGAGCAGTACGTC.

This clonotype is labeled as medium-sized. V is TRBV7-2 and J is TRBJ2-3; D ambiguous. The CDR3 spans 14 residues. The V gene lost 5 bases and the J gene lost 3 bases, with 12 bases spanning the gap. Per germline, CDR1 SGHTA and CDR2 FQGNSA. In DNA form, the CDR3 reads TGTGCCAGCAGCCCAAGGTGGGAAACAGATACGCAGTATTTT. Its translation is CASSPRWETDTQYF. Using reference TRBV7-2 and TRBJ2-3 for the parts outside the CDR3, the full variable domain is GAGVSQSPSNKVTEKGKDVELRCDPISGHTALYWYRQSLGQGLEFLIYFQGNSAPDKSGLPSDRFSAERTGGSVSTLTIQRTQQEDSAVYLCASSPRWETDTQYFGPGTRLTVL.

CDR3 sequence (DNA): TGTGCCTGGAGTGTCGGGGGTGAGACCGGGGAGCTGTTTTTT. It translates to CAWSVGGETGELFF. The rearrangement uses TRBV30 and TRBJ2-2, with D possibly matching TRBD2 (6 bases). The germline V and J ends were trimmed by 0 bases and 5 bases, with 10 bases remaining between them. The length of the CDR3 is 14 residues. Germline assignment: CDR1 GTSNPN and CDR2 SVGIG (reference sequence).

Comment on this clonotype: Being one base from a much bigger clone, this may be a read error. The gene calls are TRBV7-2 and TRBJ2-3; D gene unclear. This CDR3 is built from 17 residues. Germline V gene data show CDR1 as SGHTA and CDR2 as FQGNSA. The CDR3 spells CDSSADLTSLSTDTQYF. The CDR3 nucleotides read TGTGACAGCAGCGCCGACCTTACTTCGTTATCTACAGATACGCAGTATTTT.

CDR3 protein: CASSFRLNRGTDTQYF. The CDR3 nucleotides are TGTGCCAGCAGCTTTCGACTAAACAGGGGCACAGATACGCAGTATTTT. The chain has TRBV5-4 and TRBJ2-3; possibly TRBD1 for D (6 bases). V was clipped by 2 bases and J by 1 base, with 14 bases between them. Looked up from germline, CDR1 is SGHNT and CDR2 is YYREEE (reference sequence). The CDR3 has 16 amino acids.

V usage is TRBV6-2 or TRBV6-3 and J usage is TRBJ1-2; D is ambiguous. Germline assignment: CDR1 MNHEY and CDR2 SVGEGT. The CDR3 totals 13 residues. V was cut by 2 bases and J by 4 bases, with 8 bases left in between. The CDR3 spells CASSYGGLYGYTF. CDR3 nucleotides: TGTGCCAGCAGTTACGGCGGACTCTATGGCTACACCTTC.

Concerning this clonotype itself: A single base separates this from a much larger clone, so it may be a read error. The genes are TRBV30 and TRBJ1-5; a weak D match, TRBD1 (6 bases). The length of the CDR3 is 13 residues. Trimming cost V 5 bases and J 5 bases, with 13 bases left between them. Germline V lookup: CDR1 GTSNPN, CDR2 SVGIG (reference sequence). The CDR3 bases are TGTGCCTGGGGTGCACAGGGCGATCAGCCCCAGCATTTT. It specifies CAWGAQGDQPQHF.

This clonotype came up a few times. The chain recombines TRBV7-2 with TRBJ2-5, with D unclear. This CDR3 is 13 amino acids long. Deletions cut 3 bases from V and 2 bases from J, with 7 bases between. Germline CDR1 reads SGHTA; CDR2 reads FQGNSA. CDR3 nucleotide sequence: TGTGCCAGCAGCTTTGCTAAACAAGAGACCCAGTACTTC. Its translation: CASSFAKQETQYF.

This clonotype was counted ten times or more. The genes are TRBV6-5 and TRBJ2-3, with 9 bases identical to TRBD2. This CDR3 contains 15 residues. V was clipped by 4 bases and J by 2 bases; unmatched bases: 4. CDR1 is MNHEY and CDR2 is SVGAGI in the germline V gene. Written as DNA, the CDR3 is TGTGCCAGCAGTTCAGGCGGGGGGGCCACAGATACGCAGTATTTT. Translating gives CASSSGGGATDTQYF.

The chain recombines TRBV5-5 with TRBJ2-2, with 13 bases identical to TRBD2. The V segment lost 4 bases and the J segment 7 bases; nucleotides outside the gene matches: 10. The CDR3 has 17 residues. Germline CDR1 is SGHKS and CDR2 is YYEKEE (reference sequence). The CDR3 loop is CASSLQLAGGPGGELFF. DNA of the CDR3: TGTGCCAGCAGCCTACAACTAGCGGGGGGGCCTGGCGGGGAGCTGTTTTTT.

V and J are TRBV12-3 or TRBV12-4 and TRBJ1-1; D is unclear. The V end lost 3 bases, the J end lost 3 bases, and 8 bases lay between the germline ends. The CDR3 loop spans 13 amino acids. CDR3 amino acids: CASSFTSDTEAFF. Here the CDR3 DNA reads TGTGCCAGCAGTTTCACCAGTGACACTGAAGCTTTCTTT.

V usage is TRBV2 and J usage is TRBJ1-4; unclear D gene. The V end was cut by 11 bases, the J end by 4 bases, with 11 bases between. The CDR3 sequence is 12 residues long. The germline V gene encodes CDR1 SNHLY and CDR2 FYNNEI. The DNA of the CDR3 is TGTGCCGGCGACATTGGTAATGAAAAACTGTTTTTT. Its protein is CAGDIGNEKLFF. The full variable domain, completed using reference TRBV2 and TRBJ1-4, is EPEVTQTPSHQVTQMGQEVILRCVPISNHLYFYWYRQILGQKVEFLVSFYNNEISEKSEIFDDQFSVERPDGSNFTLKIRSTKLEDSAMYFCAGDIGNEKLFFGSGTQLSVL.

The J gene is TRBJ1-2, the V gene TRBV4-3, with a weak D call TRBD1 (5 bases). This CDR3 has 20 residues. From germline, CDR1 is LGHNA and CDR2 YSLEER. Trimming pared 0 bases from V and 4 bases from J, leaving 27 bases between. For the CDR3, the DNA is TGCGCCAGCAGCCAAGAAGGAGGACGGGTGTTGGGGCATGGGGCCTATGGCTACACCTTC. This gives the protein CASSQEGGRVLGHGAYGYTF.

The chain couples TRBV11-2 to TRBJ1-4; no reliable D call. Germline CDR1 and CDR2: SGHAT and FQNNGV. Between the trimmed V and J ends, which lost 1 base and 8 bases, there was a span of 8 bases. CDR3 length: 13 residues. The CDR3 sequence: CASSLAQDEKLFF. The CDR3 bases are TGTGCCAGCAGCTTAGCCCAGGACGAAAAACTGTTTTTT.

The CDR3 DNA follows: TGTGCCAGCAGCCAAGGAGGGGTTTACAATGAGCAGTTCTTC. Amino acids: CASSQGGVYNEQFF. The J gene is TRBJ2-1, the V gene TRBV4-2; D could derive from TRBD1 or TRBD2 (5 bases each). V lost 1 base and J 4 bases, leaving 8 bases between the germline ends. This CDR3 is built from 14 residues. The germline CDR1 and CDR2 sequences are LGHNA and YNFKEQ.